The TCR beta chain described here comes from a study of shared clonotypes between healthy human individuals (dated by TCRdb to between 2020 and 2021). General notes on the study: The cohort comprised two women and three men aged 18 to 49 years. Per donor, three plates each were used for CD4 naive and CD4 memory, two for CD8 naive, and one for CD8 memory. Blood TCR repertoires of several healthy adults were deeply sequenced to estimate repertoire size and the extent of clonotype sharing between individuals. Different laboratories and diverse techniques were used to prepare libraries and sequence TCR repertoires, to increase sequencing depth and limit assay-specific biases. Per donor, leukapheresis produced somewhere between about 0.9 and 10 billion PBMCs. Overall study outcomes, separate from this receptor: The small number of donors limited the genetic and exposure-history diversity represented. Sampling was restricted to blood, and TCR repertoires in tissue are likely to differ from TCR repertoires in blood. Incomplete sequencing was indicated by rarefaction of sorted-subset datasets, despite the large sequencing depth. Higher generation probabilities were observed for clonotypes shared by all four sorted-subset donors than for non-shared clonotypes. When a handful of donors were compared, the shared fraction of clonotypes was 5% to 6.5% for naive CD4, more than 3% for naive CD8, 2% to 2.5% for memory CD4, and under 0.5% for memory CD8. Pairwise subsampling indicated that sequencing depth was expected to affect the degree of clonotype sharing among donors. Naive subsets generally had larger estimated clonotype richness than memory subsets did.

Using the deep immunoSEQ assay, multiplex PCR amplified TCR CDR3 regions from genomic DNA. Extracted genomic DNA from each cell subset was distributed evenly across all wells of several immunoSEQ 96-well plates, and each plate was treated as a replicate. For sorted subsets, around 0.2 ug of genomic DNA, equivalent to 25,000 to 35,000 T cell genomes, went into each replicate PCR. Purified libraries were measured with a Qubit 3.0 fluorometer, size-checked on a Bioanalyzer 2100, and measured again with the KAPA Library Quantification kit. A separate single-read 150-cycle Illumina NextSeq 550 flow cell was used to sequence each immunoSEQ 96-well plate. The original pipeline was this. Because the immunoSEQ output included only junctional sequences and no quality scores, the filtering could not be the same as the filtering used for full-length reads. To assign V/J genes and CDR3, sequences were annotated against IMGT germline references using PyIR, a Python wrapper for IgBLAST v1.9. Any read was removed if the V/J assignment was weak (E-value above 1e-6), the CDR3 was missing, or the read contained stop codons, out-of-frame junctions, or ambiguous translated residues. V3J clonotypes were defined as sequences sharing an identical inferred V gene, J gene, and CDR3 amino acid sequence. Percentage overlap between repertoires was calculated by dividing the number of shared unique clonotypes by the size of the smaller repertoire. Three approaches were used to assess repertoire richness: RTK rarefaction, the Chao1 estimator, and Recon v2.1 estimates of unobserved clonotypes. For all TCRbeta clonotypes obtained by the gDNA method from several donors, generation probabilities were computed with OLGA. Sourced from immuneACCESS, this table was stored by TCRdb with only in-frame sequences that have V and J called. A share of the clones is absent; for the studies checked, an unresolved V gene accounts for under half, and the remainder has no known explanation. That table gives V, J and clone size, and the DNA gave D and trimming. This sample comprises approximately 980,000 clones, 60% to 85% of them detected only once. About 1.5% of the sample rests with the top ten.

For this clone: Its antigen is still unknown. No base-level quality is on record; no much larger clone is a single base apart.

The donors were healthy, HIV-negative adults who had no recently reported acute infections or vaccinations. Every donor was a Caucasian adult residing in Nashville, Tennessee, USA. CD4+ T cells were enriched by magnetic negative selection, after which naive cells were positively selected on CD45RA and the negative fraction was taken as the memory subset. Blood was obtained by leukapheresis, after which PBMCs were separated by Ficoll-Histopaque density gradient centrifugation and cryopreserved in liquid nitrogen vapor phase. Purity and quantity of every magnetically sorted T cell population were checked by analytical flow cytometry. From each sorted fraction, genomic DNA was isolated and quantified by UV absorbance on a Nanodrop 2000c. The CDR3 starts with the cysteine, ends with the phenylalanine, and has 15 residues. The sequence is cut down to CDR3 DNA, 45 bases in frame from base 1. Taken from the germline V gene, the CDR1 and CDR2 loops are MGHRA and YSYEKL. Relative to germline, V is 2 bases shorter and J is 0 bases shorter, with 11 bases between their ends.

The TCR sequence derives from a man aged 18-30 years in good health. The specimen was memory CD4+ T cells sorted from blood. Read against the paper, the sample's cell subset or site label means: CD45RA-negative fraction. The chain employs TRBV4-1 and TRBJ2-7; the D gene is perhaps TRBD2, on 6 matching bases. The CDR3 corresponds to CASSQTGGNSYEQYF. The sequence in DNA is TGCGCCAGCAGCCAAACGGGCGGGAACTCCTACGAGCAGTACTTC.